Shown below are 29 T cell receptor beta chains from a single sample sequenced in a study of PD-1 blockade in classical Hodgkin lymphoma. Each patient relapsed following autologous stem cell transplantation, and prior brentuximab vedotin exposure differed. Method: immunoSEQ multiplex PCR; TCRdb's copy keeps in-frame clones and lacks some. Here the sample spans about 37,000 clones, over 60% being singletons. The sequenced sample was peripheral blood mononuclear cells (PBMCs), obtained at baseline. These receptors were collected from a human donor with classical Hodgkin lymphoma.

This chain uses TRBV2 with TRBJ2-7, with TRBD2 matching 8 bases. Germline CDR1 and CDR2: SNHLY and FYNNEI. CDR3 size: 15 residues. Trimming removed 6 bases from V and 5 bases from J; junction bases left unmatched: 12. In DNA form, the CDR3 reads TGTGCCAGCAGCCCCACGGGGGGGCGCGCCGACGAGCAGTACTTC. It encodes CASSPTGGRADEQYF.

The gene calls are TRBV20-1 and TRBJ2-7; D not resolved. The germline V and J ends were trimmed by 2 bases and 4 bases, with 6 bases remaining between them. Germline lookup yields CDR1 DFQATT and CDR2 SNEGSKA (reference sequence). This CDR3 has 11 residues. CDR3 sequence (DNA): TGCAGTGCTAGAAAAGAATACGAGCAGTACTTC. The encoded protein is CSARKEYEQYF.

V and J are TRBV6-5 and TRBJ2-2; the D is unclear. CDR3 length: 15 amino acids. CDR1 is MNHEY and CDR2 is SVGAGI in the germline V gene. V was trimmed by 3 bases and J by 4 bases, leaving 12 bases between them. This CDR3 reads CASSYRAALTGELFF. CDR3 nucleotides: TGTGCCAGCAGTTATAGGGCCGCCCTCACCGGGGAGCTGTTTTTT.

In its sample, this clone was seen once. CDR3 sequence (DNA): TGTGCCAGCAGTCCTGTCAGGAACACAGATACGCAGTATTTT. This translates into CASSPVRNTDTQYF. This chain uses TRBV27 with TRBJ2-3, with unresolved D. Trimming stripped 5 bases from V and 2 bases from J, with 11 bases between. The CDR3 runs to 14 residues. Germline loops: CDR1 MNHEY, CDR2 SMNVEV (reference sequence).

This clone was detected a few times. The rearrangement joins TRBV4-2 to TRBJ2-2; 7 nucleotides line up with TRBD1. This CDR3 comprises 15 residues. Germline assignment: CDR1 LGHNA and CDR2 YNFKEQ. V lost 4 bases to trimming and J lost 4 bases; unmatched junction nucleotides: 6. DNA of the CDR3: TGTGCCAGCAGCCCCCGGGACAGAGGCACCGGGGAGCTGTTTTTT. Protein sequence: CASSPRDRGTGELFF.

This sequence joins TRBV19 and TRBJ2-7; D may be TRBD1 or TRBD2 (5 bases each). The CDR3 length is 15 residues. The V gene's germline CDR1 is LNHDA and CDR2 SQIVND (reference sequence). Trimming removed 3 bases from V and 5 bases from J, with 17 bases in between. Here the CDR3 DNA reads TGTGCCAGTAGTATGGGGGACCGTTCGTTCGACGAGCAGTACTTC. Translation gives CASSMGDRSFDEQYF.

The chain couples TRBV9 to TRBJ2-5; D is possibly TRBD2 (5 bases). V shed 3 bases and J shed 5 bases, with 11 bases lying between them. This CDR3 has 13 amino acids. Germline-derived CDR1 and CDR2 are SGDLS and YYNGEE. Here the CDR3 reads CASSADYGETQYF. The CDR3, as DNA: TGTGCCAGCAGCGCCGACTACGGGGAGACCCAGTACTTC.

V and J are TRBV18 and TRBJ1-1, with a possible D match to TRBD1 (6 bases). The CDR3 spans 16 residues. Trimming stripped 4 bases from V and 4 bases from J, with 19 bases between. Per germline, CDR1 KGHSH and CDR2 LQKENI. Here the CDR3 DNA reads TGTGCCAGCTCACTCGACAGGCCGGGGTTAGGCACTGAAGCTTTCTTT. Its protein is CASSLDRPGLGTEAFF.

Regarding this clone: Germline and junction disagree at one end, which may indicate a read error. This chain connects TRBV7-7 to TRBJ2-2; weak D call: TRBD2 (6 bases). Germline V gives CDR1 SSHAT, CDR2 FNYEAQ (reference sequence). This CDR3 contains 13 residues. The CDR3 bases are TGTGCTAGCAGCTTGGCCGGGGGCGGGGAGCTGTTTTTT. The encoded protein is CASSLAGGGELFF. Full variable domain (remainder filled in from reference TRBV7-7 and TRBJ2-2): GAGVSQSPRYKVTKRGQDVTLRCDPISSHATLYWYQQALGQGPEFLTYFNYEAQPDKSGLPSDRFSAERPEGSISTLTIQRTEQRDSAMYRCASSLAGGGELFFGEGSRLTVL.

This chain connects TRBV5-1 to TRBJ2-7; the match to TRBD2 covers 15 bases. Germline-derived CDR1 and CDR2 are SGHRS and YFSETQ. The length of the CDR3 is 17 residues. V dropped 0 bases and J dropped 2; count of bases not matched to a gene: 3. The CDR3 DNA reads TGCGCCAGCAGCTTGGCCAGGACTAGCGGGAGGGCCTACGAGCAGTACTTC. It encodes CASSLARTSGRAYEQYF.

Concerning this clone itself: At the DNA level, this CDR3 is encoded by other sequences in the same sample as well. J is TRBJ1-1 and V is TRBV5-6; perhaps TRBD1 as D (5 bases). The length of the CDR3 is 11 residues. Deletions cut 4 bases from V and 7 bases from J, with 8 bases between. Germline V CDR1 and CDR2: SGHDT, YYEEEE. The CDR3 DNA sequence: TGTGCCAGCAGCCTGACAGATGAAGCTTTCTTT. This translates into CASSLTDEAFF.

This chain links TRBV5-1 with TRBJ2-1; D gene uncertain. Germline values: CDR1 SGHRS, CDR2 YFSETQ. V shed 5 bases and J shed 5 bases, with 8 bases lying between them. The CDR3 runs to 12 residues. The CDR3 coding sequence is TGCGCCAGCAGGCTAATCAACAATGAGCAGTTCTTC. Translated: CASRLINNEQFF.

The V gene is TRBV7-2, the J gene TRBJ2-2; no clear D gene. Germline V gene lookup returns CDR1 SGHTA and CDR2 FQGNSA. Trimming took off 8 bases at V and 6 bases at J, with 19 bases between the two ends. The CDR3 has 15 amino acids. CDR3 residues: CASCEMRGVAGELFF. The CDR3 bases are TGTGCCAGCTGCGAGATGCGTGGGGTGGCCGGGGAGCTGTTTTTT.

The chain joins TRBV19 to TRBJ1-5; D is uncertain. The germline gives CDR1 LNHDA, CDR2 SQIVND (reference sequence). This CDR3 region has 15 residues. Deletions cut 5 bases from V and 0 bases from J, with 11 bases between. The CDR3: CASSRLGYSNQPQHF. The CDR3 nucleotides read TGTGCCAGTAGTCGGCTCGGGTATAGCAATCAGCCCCAGCATTTT.

The chain couples TRBV4-3 to TRBJ1-6; D perhaps matches TRBD1 (5 bases). Germline assignment: CDR1 LGHNA and CDR2 YSLEER. This CDR3 is 13 amino acids long. V was trimmed by 1 base and J by 8 bases, leaving 6 bases between them. In nucleotides, the CDR3 is TGCGCCAGCAGCCAAGTGGGGGATTCACCCCTCCACTTT. Amino acids: CASSQVGDSPLHF.

The chain has TRBV28 and TRBJ2-5; 8 nucleotides agree with TRBD1. The CDR3 spans 17 residues. Germline CDR1 is MDHEN and CDR2 is SYDVKM. The ends lost 4 bases at V and 1 base at J; junction bases unmatched: 11. The CDR3 is CASSSGQGRVSQETQYF. CDR3 nucleotide sequence: TGTGCCAGCAGTTCTGGACAGGGAAGGGTATCCCAAGAGACCCAGTACTTC.

This CDR3 is CASSQGAGYQETQYF. DNA of the CDR3: TGCGCCAGCAGCCAAGGGGCCGGGTACCAAGAGACCCAGTACTTC. The chain links TRBV4-1 to TRBJ2-5; no clear D gene. Germline CDR1 is MGHRA and CDR2 is YSYEKL. This CDR3 spans 15 amino acids. The V end lost 1 base, the J end lost 0 bases, and 9 bases lay between the germline ends.

The rearrangement joins TRBV6-5 to TRBJ1-2; 10 positions match TRBD1. Germline CDR1 and CDR2: MNHEY and SVGAGI. The CDR3 contains 15 residues. J lost 2 bases, V lost 7 bases, and 7 bases had no gene match. CDR3 DNA sequence: TGTGCCAGCAATCGCGGGACAGGGGCCAACTATGGCTACACCTTC. Translation gives CASNRGTGANYGYTF.

The chain joins TRBV10-3 to TRBJ2-7, with D possibly TRBD2 on 5 matching bases. V was trimmed by 3 bases and J by 2 bases, leaving 11 bases between them. Germline V gene sequence: CDR1 ENHRY, CDR2 SYGVKD. The CDR3 is made up of 14 amino acids. The CDR3 DNA follows: TGTGCCATCAGTGACGGCGGGCTCACCTACGAGCAGTACTTC. This codes for CAISDGGLTYEQYF.

CDR3 bases: TGTGCCAGCAGTGAGGGACTAGCGGTAAGGGAGCAGTACTTC. Its translation: CASSEGLAVREQYF. The chain uses TRBV6-5 and TRBJ2-7; 11 nucleotides line up with TRBD2. Losses at the gene ends were 5 bases for V and 7 bases for J; bases not matched to a gene: 7. Germline lookup yields CDR1 MNHEY and CDR2 SVGAGI. The CDR3 runs to 14 residues.

The V and J genes are TRBV9 and TRBJ2-2; 8 positions match TRBD1. The junction had 6 bases not matched to a gene; V was cut back by 5 bases and J by 3 bases. This CDR3 comprises 15 residues. Germline CDR1 reads SGDLS; CDR2 reads YYNGEE. The CDR3 sequence is CASSDTGGYTGELFF. The CDR3 DNA follows: TGTGCCAGCAGTGATACAGGGGGTTACACCGGGGAGCTGTTTTTT.

The genes are TRBV6-5 and TRBJ2-3; tentatively, D is TRBD2 (6 bases). Germline CDR1 reads MNHEY; CDR2 reads SVGAGI. This CDR3 spans 14 amino acids. Between the trimmed V and J ends, which lost 8 bases and 2 bases, there was a span of 14 bases. CDR3 loop: CASYMPGLTDTQYF. In nucleotides, the CDR3 is TGTGCCAGCTACATGCCGGGACTCACAGATACGCAGTATTTT.

The rearrangement uses TRBV5-8 and TRBJ2-7; D could derive from TRBD1 or TRBD2 (5 bases each). The CDR3 extends over 14 amino acids. In germline, CDR1 is SGHTS, CDR2 YDEGEE. V was clipped by 2 bases and J by 2 bases, with 11 bases between them. The CDR3 DNA reads TGTGCCAGCAGCTTTGGGGACGGAACCTACGAGCAGTACTTC. Translating gives CASSFGDGTYEQYF. Full variable domain (missing parts from reference TRBV5-8 and TRBJ2-7): EAGVTQSPTHLIKTRGQQATLRCSPISGHTSVYWYQQALGLGLQFLLWYDEGEERNRGNFPPRFSGRQFPNYSSELNVNALELEDSALYLCASSFGDGTYEQYFGPGTRLTVT.

The chain couples TRBV12-1 to TRBJ2-6. TRBV12-1 is given as a pseudogene. The CDR3 runs to 15 residues. The CDR3 region is CASSDPPSGANVLTF. The CDR3 DNA is TGTGCCAGTAGTGACCCACCCTCTGGGGCCAACGTCCTGACTTTC.

The chain combines TRBV28 with TRBJ1-2, with TRBD1 as a possible D gene (5 bases). CDR1 and CDR2 from the germline V gene are MDHEN and SYDVKM. The CDR3 is 14 residues long. V lost 1 base and J lost 5, with 11 bases in between. The CDR3 loop is CASSLSQGRYGYTF. The CDR3 DNA reads as TGTGCCAGCAGTTTATCGCAGGGCCGGTATGGCTACACCTTC.

The rearrangement uses TRBV28 and TRBJ2-1, with D perhaps TRBD1 (6 bases). Trimming removed 4 bases from V and 0 bases from J, with 10 bases in between. Germline-derived CDR1 and CDR2 are MDHEN and SYDVKM. This CDR3 has 15 amino acids. The CDR3 nucleotides read TGTGCCAGCAGTTCCCTAGGGGGCTCCTACAATGAGCAGTTCTTC. Translated: CASSSLGGSYNEQFF.

The chain recombines TRBV5-1 with TRBJ1-1, with a weak D call TRBD1 (5 bases). Germline V gene data show CDR1 as SGHRS and CDR2 as YFSETQ. Deletions cut 0 bases from V and 5 bases from J, with 8 bases between. There are 13 residues in the CDR3. The CDR3 spells CASSLAGSTEAFF. The CDR3 bases are TGCGCCAGCAGCTTGGCAGGGTCGACTGAAGCTTTCTTT.

This clone appeared a few times. The rearrangement joins TRBV6-5 to TRBJ1-2; 11 bases are shared with TRBD1. With 6 bases clipped from V and 4 bases from J, the junction kept 7 bases outside the gene matches. CDR3 size: 15 residues. In germline, CDR1 is MNHEY, CDR2 SVGAGI. CDR3 DNA sequence: TGTGCCAGCAGCTTCGGACAGGGGGCGATCTATGGCTACACCTTC. It codes for CASSFGQGAIYGYTF.

This sequence joins TRBV5-4 and TRBJ2-5; 12 bases line up with TRBD2. Trimming removed 3 bases from V and 1 base from J; junction bases left unmatched: 4. The CDR3 has 16 residues. From germline, CDR1 is SGHNT and CDR2 YYREEE (reference sequence). The CDR3: CASSSPLAGGQETQYF. The DNA for the CDR3 is TGTGCCAGCAGCTCACCACTAGCGGGAGGCCAAGAGACCCAGTACTTC.